These T cell receptor beta chains were read from a single sample in a study of shared clonotypes between healthy human individuals. Using immunoSEQ multiplex PCR, the repertoire was profiled, and TCRdb retains in-frame clones only, with some absent. The repertoire has around 2,000,000 clones, about 95% of them found once; the top ten carry around 1.1%. The sequencing input was naive CD8+ T cells sorted from blood. The receptors were gathered from a man younger than 35 in good health. The CDR3 runs from the conserved cysteine through the conserved F or W. A D gene is named only where the DNA matches it firmly. Size is omitted from some rows. Given values are once, few, many or a class for expanded clones.

TRBJ2-5 13 TRBV5-1 TRBD2 - TGCGCCAGCAGCCCGGGAGGACTGGAGACCCAGTACTTC CASSPGGLETQYF
TRBJ2-5 13 TRBV30 - - TGTGCCTGGAGTTATAGCTCCCAAGAGACCCAGTACTTC CAWSYSSQETQYF
TRBJ2-7 13 TRBV6-5 - - TGTGCCAGCAGTTACTCGATACGGTACGAGCAGTACTTC CASSYSIRYEQYF
TRBJ2-7 15 TRBV2 TRBD2 - TGTGCCAGCATTGACGGACTAGCGATGCCCTACGAGCAGTACTTC CASIDGLAMPYEQYF
TRBJ2-1 16 TRBV7-9 TRBD2 - TGTGCCAGCAGCTTAGACGGCGGGAGCGCTTACGATGAGCAGTTCTTC CASSLDGGSAYDEQFF
TRBJ1-4 14 TRBV5-1 - - TGCGCCAGCAGCCCGACCTCAGCGGATGAAAAACTGTTTTTT CASSPTSADEKLFF
TRBJ2-7 16 TRBV2 - - TGTGCCAGCAGTGAAGCGCTTCCGGGGGAAGCCTACGAGCAGTACTTC CASSEALPGEAYEQYF
TRBJ2-3 15 TRBV7-8 - once TGTGCCAGCAGCTTAGCTGAAAACGGCCAAAATACGCAGTATTTT CASSLAENGQNTQYF
TRBJ2-2 18 TRBV7-6 TRBD2 - TGTGCCAGCAGCGGGGGACTAGCGGGAGAGCCGAACACCGGGGAGCTGTTTTTT CASSGGLAGEPNTGELFF
TRBJ2-5 11 TRBV10-2 TRBD1 - TGCGCCACCGGGACAGGGGAGACCCAGTACTTC CATGTGETQYF
TRBJ2-7 14 TRBV15 TRBD1 - TGTGCCACCGGGACAGGGGAATACTCCTACGAGCAGTACTTC CATGTGEYSYEQYF
TRBJ1-5 15 TRBV28 TRBD1 - TGTGCCAGCAGTTTATCGGACAGGGATAACCTACCCCAGCATTTT CASSLSDRDNLPQHF
TRBJ2-2 16 TRBV7-2 TRBD2 - TGTGCCAGCAGCTTATATGAGGCGGGAGGGCCCGGGGAGCTGTTTTTT CASSLYEAGGPGELFF
TRBJ2-5 13 TRBV4-2 - - TGTGCCAGCAGCCCCAGACCGGGCGAGACCCAGTACTTC CASSPRPGETQYF
TRBJ2-7 15 TRBV7-9 - once TGTGCCAGCAGCTCGGTAAACGCGGACGGCTACGAGCAGTACTTC CASSSVNADGYEQYF
TRBJ2-1 14 TRBV27 - - TGTGCCAGCAGTGACAGTTATCCTCCCAATGAGCAGTTCTTC CASSDSYPPNEQFF
TRBJ2-5 17 TRBV2 TRBD2 - TGTGCCAGCAGTGATCGGGTTAGCGGGATTACAGGGGAGACCCAGTACTTC CASSDRVSGITGETQYF
TRBJ2-2 13 TRBV11-3 - - TGTGCCAGCAGCTTAATGAACACCGGGGAGCTGTTTTTT CASSLMNTGELFF
TRBJ2-7 15 TRBV5-8 - - TGTGCCAGCAGCTCGACAACCCTACTGGGGCTCGAGCAGTACTTC CASSSTTLLGLEQYF
TRBJ2-7 12 TRBV29-1 - - TGCAGCGTTGGACCCAGTCTGTACGAGCAGTACTTC CSVGPSLYEQYF
TRBJ2-2 14 TRBV29-1 TRBD2 - TGCAGCGTTAGAGGACTAGCGGAATCCGGGGAGCTGTTTTTT CSVRGLAESGELFF
TRBJ1-1 15 TRBV6-5 - - TGTGCCAGCAGTTACTCGGACAGCGTAAACACTGAAGCTTTCTTT CASSYSDSVNTEAFF
TRBJ2-1 16 TRBV19 - - TGTGCCAGTAGTATCACCCTAGCCAGCTCCTACAATGAGCAGTTCTTC CASSITLASSYNEQFF
TRBJ2-7 13 TRBV4-1 - - TGCGCCAGCAGCCAAGCGGCCGGTTACGAGCAGTACTTC CASSQAAGYEQYF
TRBJ1-2 14 TRBV2 - once TGTGCCAGCATGTATACAGGGCCCTCAGATGGCTACACCTTC CASMYTGPSDGYTF
TRBJ1-2 12 TRBV30 - - TGTGCCTGGACCACGGGATCGTATGGCTACACCTTC CAWTTGSYGYTF
TRBJ1-2 12 TRBV6-5 - - TGTGCCAGCGGTGATCTGGGCTATGGCTACACCTTC CASGDLGYGYTF
TRBJ2-7 14 TRBV9 - - TGTGCCAGCAGCGGTGTAGGGGCAGCCTACGAGCAGTACTTC CASSGVGAAYEQYF
TRBJ2-7 14 TRBV29-1 TRBD1 - TGCAGCGTTGCCGGGGACAGAAAAACCTACGAGCAGTACTTC CSVAGDRKTYEQYF
TRBJ2-7 13 TRBV28 TRBD1 - TGTGCCAGCAGAGGACAGGGGGCTGTCGAGCAGTACTTC CASRGQGAVEQYF
TRBJ1-1 13 TRBV19 - - TGTGCCAGTAGTATAGATAGGGACACTGAAGCTTTCTTT CASSIDRDTEAFF
TRBJ2-2 15 TRBV5-3 - - TGTGCCAGAAGGCCAGACGGGGTTTACACCGGGGAGCTGTTTTTT CARRPDGVYTGELFF
TRBJ1-5 15 TRBV10-2 - - TGCGCCAGCAGTGACGGGACAATGAGCAATCAGCCCCAGCATTTT CASSDGTMSNQPQHF
TRBJ1-6 16 TRBV14 - - TGTGCCAGCAGCCAAGACGCGCAGCCCTATAATTCACCCCTCCACTTT CASSQDAQPYNSPLHF
TRBJ2-7 16 TRBV7-9 TRBD1 - TGTGCCAGCAGTAGAGATTCCGGGACAGGGCGGATCGAGCAGTACTTC CASSRDSGTGRIEQYF
TRBJ1-3 18 TRBV15 - - TGTGCCACCAGCAGAGATATCACGGGGGGAGTCTCTGGAAACACCATATATTTT CATSRDITGGVSGNTIYF
TRBJ2-7 12 TRBV11-2 - - TGTGCCAGCAGTTGGGCAGCCTACGAGCAGTACTTC CASSWAAYEQYF
TRBJ2-7 13 TRBV6-5 - - TGTGCCAGCAGTTACCTTACAGGTTCCGAGCAGTACTTC CASSYLTGSEQYF
TRBJ2-1 14 TRBV19 TRBD1 - TGTGCCAGTAGTATAGTGACAGGGGTGGTTGAGCAGTTCTTC CASSIVTGVVEQFF
TRBJ2-7 14 TRBV11-2 - - TGTGCCAGCAGCTTGGTCGGGGGCTCCTACGAGCAGTACTTC CASSLVGGSYEQYF